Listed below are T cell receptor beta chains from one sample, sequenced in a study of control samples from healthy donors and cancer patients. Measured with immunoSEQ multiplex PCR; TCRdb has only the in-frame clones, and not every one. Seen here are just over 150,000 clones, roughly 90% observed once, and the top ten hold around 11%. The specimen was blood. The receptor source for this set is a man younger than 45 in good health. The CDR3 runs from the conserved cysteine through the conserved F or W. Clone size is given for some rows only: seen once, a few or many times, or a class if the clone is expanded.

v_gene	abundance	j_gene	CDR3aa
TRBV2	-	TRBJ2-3	CASSSLGQGFSTDTQYF
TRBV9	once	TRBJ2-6	CASSVDILSGANVLTF
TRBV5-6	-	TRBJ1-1	CASSSGGANTEAFF
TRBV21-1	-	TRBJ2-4	CASFGLSERNIQYF
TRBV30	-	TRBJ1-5	CAWTRGADQPQHF
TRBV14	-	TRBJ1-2	CASSQSKSVGRRYGYTF
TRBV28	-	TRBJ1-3	CASSLSTAISGNTIYF
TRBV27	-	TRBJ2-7	CASSQDHGSYEQYF
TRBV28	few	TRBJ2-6	CASSLSSGRRSGANVLTF
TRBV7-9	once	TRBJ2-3	CASSPPPVTDTQYF
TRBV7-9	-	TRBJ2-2	CASSQGSGAAGELFF
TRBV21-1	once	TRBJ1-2	CASSPGGRNYGYTF
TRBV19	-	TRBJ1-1	CASTPTGSIANTEAFF
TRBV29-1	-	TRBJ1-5	CSVLDREHQPQHF
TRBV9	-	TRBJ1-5	CASSRGHSNQPQHF